The T cell receptor (beta chain) under discussion was sequenced for a study of blood T cell repertoires in COVID-19. Background on the study: Material from acute and convalescent COVID-19 was sourced from the United States, Italy and Spain. PBMCs, B-cell-depleted T cells, or T cells were the source of the cDNA or gDNA that made up the material.

This CDR3 has 15 residues. The germline V and J ends were trimmed by 2 bases and 4 bases, with 14 bases remaining between them. CDR1 and CDR2 from the germline V gene are MNHEY and SVGEGT. As processed by the authors: Amplification with reference gene primers provided the estimates of nucleated cell counts. Assay used: immunoSEQ multiplex PCR; TCRdb lists only in-frame clones, some missing. V, J and clone size are those of that table, while D and trimming were read from the DNA. The sample contains about 98,000 clones, around four fifths of which appear only once. This TCR came from a man in his 60s with active or convalescent COVID-19. This chain joins TRBV6-2 or TRBV6-3 and TRBJ1-1; D gene unclear. The sequenced sample consisted of peripheral blood. The CDR3 spells CASSYVGEWATEAFF. The DNA of the CDR3 is TGTGCCAGCAGTTACGTCGGGGAGTGGGCCACTGAAGCTTTCTTT.